This T cell receptor (beta chain) came from a study of breast tumors, draining lymph nodes, adjacent tissues. Germline CDR1 MNHEY, CDR2 SVGEGT. CDR3 size: 14 residues. The ends lost 8 bases at V and 4 bases at J; junction bases unmatched: 8. Samples came from axillary lymph nodes draining the breast cancer. This clonotype came up many times. Its antigen is still unknown. MiXCR was run by TCRdb on the multiplex PCR reads, yielding one entry per CDR3 protein. The sample yields under 85,000 distinct CDR3 sequences, roughly 19% seen once. Points from the study as a whole: Findings are consistent with lymph node origin and intratumoral expansion of most tumor T cells. Tumor repertoires ranked between lymph nodes and nontumor tissue in diversity, with V and J gene preferences. Data only fit, rather than demonstrated, lymph node origin of most tumor T cells.

The rearrangement uses TRBV6-2 or TRBV6-3 and TRBJ1-5; 7 positions match TRBD1. Sequencing was done on a sample of axillary lymph node tissue. This clonotype was sampled from a female donor with breast cancer. Some clones in this sample may be carry-over from other donors' samples. This CDR3 reads CASSRQGGNQPQHF. The CDR3 coding sequence is TGTGCCAGCTCCAGACAGGGCGGGAATCAGCCCCAGCATTTT.